The rows below give T cell receptor beta chains drawn from one sample of a study of beta chain features in type 1 diabetes. Produced via immunoSEQ multiplex PCR; TCRdb's table is partial and in-frame only. The sample has 93,000 or so clones, roughly 28% seen once. Sequencing used central memory CD4+ T cells from blood. The receptors derive from a woman aged 18-30 years with type 1 diabetes. The CDR3 runs from the conserved cysteine through the conserved F or W. Fields, in order: D gene, V gene, J gene, clone size, CDR3 protein, CDR3 DNA. The D gene is left open where the match is weak. Where a row states a size, it is once, few, many or the class of an expanded clone; other rows omit it.

>TRBD1|TRBV14|TRBJ2-5|few
CASSQVGQLGTQYF
TGTGCCAGCAGCCAAGTGGGACAGTTGGGGACCCAGTACTTC
>TRBD2|TRBV18|TRBJ2-7|.
CASSPPGLAGGGALLEQYF
TGTGCCAGCTCACCACCGGGACTAGCGGGAGGTGGGGCCCTCCTAGAGCAGTACTTC
>TRBD2|TRBV4-1|TRBJ2-1|few
CASSQDPGLAGINEQFF
TGCGCCAGCAGCCAAGATCCCGGACTAGCGGGCATCAATGAGCAGTTCTTC
>.|TRBV28|TRBJ2-3|.
CATYSGPSTDTQYF
TGTGCCACCTATAGCGGACCCAGCACAGATACGCAGTATTTT
>.|TRBV29-1|TRBJ1-1|.
CSVDEQGWGPSNTEAFF
TGCAGCGTTGATGAACAGGGTTGGGGCCCATCGAACACTGAAGCTTTCTTT
>TRBD2|TRBV7-2|TRBJ2-5|.
CASSVGAAGGPGETQYF
TGTGCCAGCAGCGTAGGGGCCGCGGGAGGGCCGGGGGAGACCCAGTACTTC
>.|TRBV29-1|TRBJ2-2|.
CSVAINTGELFF
TGCAGCGTTGCCATTAACACCGGGGAGCTGTTTTTT
>TRBD2|TRBV7-2|TRBJ2-3|.
CASSTLPGTSIFVPDTQYF
TGTGCCAGCAGCACCCTTCCCGGGACTAGCATTTTTGTTCCAGATACGCAGTATTTT
>TRBD1|TRBV27|TRBJ2-2|.
CASRKGQGVTGELFF
TGTGCCAGCAGGAAGGGACAGGGGGTCACCGGGGAGCTGTTTTTT
>TRBD2|TRBV29-1|TRBJ2-3|.
CSVWTSGRATDTQYF
TGCAGCGTATGGACTAGCGGGAGGGCTACAGATACGCAGTATTTT
>TRBD2|TRBV5-1|TRBJ2-1|few
CASSLGSGAYNEQFF
TGCGCCAGCAGCTTAGGTAGCGGGGCCTACAATGAGCAGTTCTTC
>TRBD2|TRBV29-1|TRBJ2-3|few
CSVEGLADTDTQYF
TGCAGCGTTGAAGGACTAGCCGACACAGATACGCAGTATTTT
>.|TRBV6-6|TRBJ2-4|.
CASSATSPRQYF
TGTGCCAGCAGTGCGACATCGCCCAGACAGTACTTC
>.|TRBV19|TRBJ2-2|.
CASSIGGPRELFF
TGTGCCAGTAGTATAGGTGGGCCGAGGGAGCTGTTTTTT
>TRBD2|TRBV5-1|TRBJ2-1|few
CASSYLASLAGGHNEQFF
TGCGCCAGCAGCTATCTTGCTTCATTAGCGGGAGGACACAATGAGCAGTTCTTC
>TRBD2|TRBV19|TRBJ2-1|.
CASSRAGAGYEQFF
TGTGCCAGTAGTAGAGCGGGAGCTGGGTATGAGCAGTTCTTC
>.|TRBV7-7|TRBJ2-1|few
CASSLEGVSSSYNEQFF
TGTGCCAGCAGCTTAGAGGGGGTTTCGAGCTCCTACAATGAGCAGTTCTTC
>.|TRBV5-6|TRBJ2-5|.
CASSLRGSPQETQYF
TGTGCCAGCAGCCTGCGAGGGTCCCCTCAAGAGACCCAGTACTTC
>TRBD2|TRBV19|TRBJ2-1|once
CASSNRLATTEQFF
TGTGCCAGTAGTAACCGACTAGCCACTACTGAGCAGTTCTTC
>TRBD1|TRBV29-1|TRBJ2-5|.
CSLGTGRETQYF
TGCAGCTTGGGGACAGGCCGCGAGACCCAGTACTTC
>.|TRBV5-1|TRBJ2-2|few
CASSPGTAGGELFF
TGCGCCAGCAGCCCAGGGACAGCGGGCGGGGAGCTGTTTTTT
>.|TRBV23-1|TRBJ1-5|few
CASSPGTGDDSNQPQHF
TGCGCCAGCAGCCCTGGAACAGGAGATGATAGCAATCAGCCCCAGCATTTT
>.|TRBV5-1|TRBJ2-3|.
CASSGLGRFQDTQYF
TGCGCCAGCAGCGGACTGGGCCGATTTCAGGATACGCAGTATTTT
>.|TRBV11-2|TRBJ1-2|.
CASSSDRFGYTF
TGTGCCAGCAGCTCCGACAGATTTGGCTACACCTTC
>TRBD2|TRBV2|TRBJ2-3|.
CASRRTGGLDTQYF
TGTGCCAGCAGGCGGACGGGAGGTCTAGATACGCAGTATTTT
>TRBD2|TRBV2|TRBJ2-3|few
CASRTGLARADTQYF
TGTGCCAGCAGAACCGGACTAGCTCGGGCAGATACGCAGTATTTT
>.|TRBV30|TRBJ2-1|.
CAWSVRGSSYNEQFF
TGTGCCTGGAGTGTAAGGGGAAGCTCCTACAATGAGCAGTTCTTC
>TRBD1|TRBV11-2|TRBJ1-1|.
CARETGSSPEAFF
TGTGCCCGAGAGACAGGGAGTAGCCCTGAAGCTTTCTTT
>.|TRBV29-1|TRBJ1-1|.
CSVVSGTNTEAFF
TGCAGCGTTGTTTCAGGGACTAACACTGAAGCTTTCTTT
>.|TRBV28|TRBJ1-1|once
CAIGGRGTEAFF
TGTGCCATCGGGGGTCGGGGCACTGAAGCTTTCTTT
>TRBD1|TRBV28|TRBJ2-7|.
CASSLPGQGNYEQYF
TGTGCCAGCAGTTTGCCGGGACAGGGGAACTACGAGCAGTACTTC
>TRBD1|TRBV15|TRBJ1-1|once
CATSRGGQGRTEAFF
TGTGCCACCAGCAGAGGGGGACAGGGGAGAACTGAAGCTTTCTTT
>TRBD1|TRBV6-6|TRBJ1-5|few
CASSLKTGGRRQPQHF
TGTGCCAGCAGCCTCAAGACAGGGGGGCGGCGTCAGCCCCAGCATTTT
>TRBD1|TRBV6-5|TRBJ1-3|.
CASRYDRAFGNTIYF
TGTGCCAGCAGATATGACAGGGCTTTTGGAAACACCATATATTTT
>.|TRBV19|TRBJ2-4|many
CASSIDHGGLRDIQYF
TGTGCCAGTAGTATAGATCACGGGGGACTGCGGGACATTCAGTACTTC
>.|TRBV4-2|TRBJ2-1|few
CASSQDPSVTEQFF
TGTGCCAGCAGCCAAGATCCTAGCGTTACTGAGCAGTTCTTC
>TRBD2|TRBV5-4|TRBJ2-3|.
CASSFGTSGRTDTQYF
TGTGCCAGCAGCTTCGGGACTAGCGGCCGCACAGATACGCAGTATTTT
>TRBD1|TRBV5-1|TRBJ2-1|.
CASSLGGGQASYNEQFF
TGCGCCAGCAGCTTGGGAGGGGGCCAGGCTTCATACAATGAGCAGTTCTTC
>.|TRBV11-3|TRBJ1-4|few
CASSPQGYNEKLFF
TGTGCCAGCAGCCCGCAGGGTTATAATGAAAAACTGTTTTTT
>.|TRBV29-1|TRBJ2-2|few
CSVEPPTSRSGELFF
TGCAGCGTTGAACCTCCGACAAGTCGGTCCGGGGAGCTGTTTTTT
>.|TRBV7-3|TRBJ1-1|few
CASRSRLRNTEAFF
TGTGCCAGCAGGTCACGACTGCGGAACACTGAAGCTTTCTTT
>TRBD2|TRBV14|TRBJ2-1|.
CASSPLGLAGGNEQFF
TGTGCCAGCAGCCCGTTGGGACTAGCGGGAGGTAATGAGCAGTTCTTC
>.|TRBV10-3|TRBJ2-5|.
CAISPTGEQETQYF
TGTGCCATCAGCCCTACGGGGGAACAGGAGACCCAGTACTTC
>.|TRBV16|TRBJ1-5|.
CASSPPGGNQPQHF
TGTGCCAGCAGCCCCCCGGGAGGGAATCAGCCCCAGCATTTT
>.|TRBV5-6|TRBJ1-1|few
CASSLWPNTEAFF
TGTGCCAGCAGCTTGTGGCCCAACACTGAAGCTTTCTTT
>.|TRBV6-1|TRBJ1-5|.
CASSAQQGNQPQHF
TGTGCCAGCAGTGCACAACAGGGAAATCAGCCCCAGCATTTT
>.|TRBV6-5|TRBJ2-7|.
CASSYGGQSYEQYF
TGTGCCAGCAGTTACGGTGGACAGTCCTACGAGCAGTACTTC
>TRBD1|TRBV10-3|TRBJ2-7|.
CAISVGRTGGIDEQYF
TGTGCCATCAGCGTGGGCCGGACAGGGGGCATTGACGAGCAGTACTTC